A single T cell receptor beta chain is shown here with its context. Its antigen target is currently unknown. Base qualities are not recorded, but no much larger clone differs from it by a single base. This sample stems from a study of human T cells and chemical hapten exposure (dated by TCRdb to about 2021). Turning to the overall study: For sensitization, 2% DPC in acetone was applied to a roughly 2 cm by roughly 2 cm area of upper inner arm skin. Throughout the approximately 26-week study period, patients were also given weekly therapeutic DPC doses on the scalp. Patch testing on the upper back used Finn chambers containing 0.01% DPC, with scoring done after 6 days according to International Contact Dermatitis Research Group standards. The mostly female patient cohort included alopecia areata with under or over 50% scalp involvement, alopecia totalis and alopecia universalis. Libraries were pooled for sequencing, and variation in per-sample TCR yields was attributed mainly to small differences in library volumes within the pool. The study tracked peripheral blood TCR repertoire changes in vivo during primary and secondary sensitization to the hapten diphenylcyclopropenone (DPC) in alopecia patients. Blood samples were taken from patients before sensitization (week 0) and at 2, 6 and about 24 weeks after DPC sensitization. Approximately 30 alopecia patients provided blood for TCR sequencing at one to four time points (pre-sensitization, 2, 6 and 24 weeks).

Taken with the paper, the label for time point translates to: patch test 2, 6 weeks after DPC sensitization. According to the study, the label for this sample's treatment or condition signals: therapeutic diphenylcyclopropenone sensitization with weekly scalp DPC. At every patch-test visit, the blood draw took place before the patch test was put on. Eligible patients were aged 18 to 70, diagnosed with alopecia, deemed suitable for DPC therapy, and excluded if pregnant. Unfractionated whole blood was collected in Tempus Blood RNA tubes, and total RNA was extracted from that blood. The library was obtained by RACE. Sequencing was performed on a NextSeq 500. During library preparation, unique molecular identifiers were attached to individual cDNA molecules so that TCRs could be counted quantitatively and reproducibly. From each blood RNA sample, both TCR alpha and TCR beta chains were sequenced. The authors' analysis ran thus. Samples had a median of roughly 100,000 TCRs, with a range from roughly 23,224 to 750,000. V, J and CDR3 annotation of the TCR reads was carried out using the Decombinator software suite. For the PS versus PT1 abundance plots, all samples were subsampled to the same number of TCRs (28,000). TCRs were defined as expanded if absent before sensitization and observed at least eight times at the 2-week time point. TCRdb reworked the public reads: Q25 trimming with fastp, MiXCR clone assembly, productive beta chains retained. Each entry is one CDR3 protein sequence, shown with its most common DNA and genes. None of the V and J calls come from the authors' own analysis; TCRdb made them. This sample lists about 140,000 distinct CDR3 sequences; about 12% were detected once. The ten largest make up 1.3% to 1.5% of the sample.

Broad study findings and their caveats: Repeated subsampling changed both the strength of the expansion versus patch-test correlation and the threshold at which the correlation became significant. Patch test score was positively correlated with the number of PT1 expanded TCRs, with significance at thresholds 8, 16 and 32 but not at 4. Alopecia, a presumed autoimmune disease, was present in all patients, so the immune response of the patients might differ from that of healthy individuals. Significantly more large CDR3 similarity clusters were formed by expanded TCRs than by pre-sensitization or healthy control sets, consistent with antigen-driven responses. DPC sensitization did not change how many TCRs were above 1 in 1000 frequency, and no evidence was found of alterations in global repertoire structure.

The receptor was isolated from a woman aged 50 to 65 with alopecia areata. Some clones in this sample may be carry-over from other donors' samples. The sample was whole blood, taken in connection with sensitization to the hapten diphenylcyclopropenone (DPC).

The CDR3: CASSLRPRAYEQYF. The base sequence is TGTGCCAGCAGCTTACGTCCCAGGGCCTACGAGCAGTACTTC. The chain is assembled from TRBV11-1 and TRBJ2-7; a tentative D match to TRBD1 spans 5 bases. The CDR3 holds 14 amino acids from the cysteine to the phenylalanine. Just CDR3 DNA is preserved here, 42 bases in frame from base 1. V is clipped by 2 bases and J by 2 bases, and the sequence between their germline boundaries is 10 bases long. CDR1 and CDR2, looked up from the germline V gene (reference sequence), are SGHAT and FQDESV.